This TCR beta chain was observed in a study of shared clonotypes between healthy human individuals. Method: immunoSEQ multiplex PCR; TCRdb's copy keeps in-frame clones and lacks some. The repertoire consists of 2,500,000 or so clones, with about 92% occurring once and the leading ten covering roughly 0.15%. The sample consisted of naive CD4+ T cells sorted from blood. The subset is: CD45RA+ positively selected. The clonotype was recovered from a man aged 18 to 30 in good health.

The CDR3 DNA follows: TGTGCCTGGAGTGCGTGGGGCGGGGACACTGAAGCTTTCTTT. Its translation: CAWSAWGGDTEAFF. This sequence joins TRBV30 and TRBJ1-1, with a weak D call TRBD1 (5 bases). CDR1 is GTSNPN and CDR2 is SVGIG in the germline V gene (reference sequence). V lost 1 base and J lost 3, with 12 bases in between. This CDR3 region has 14 residues. The full variable domain, in which reference TRBV30 and TRBJ1-1 provide the parts outside the CDR3, is SQTIHQWPATLVQPVGSPLSLECTVEGTSNPNLYWYRQAAGRGLQLLFYSVGIGQISSEVPQNLSASRPQDRQFILSSKKLLLSDSGFYLCAWSAWGGDTEAFFGQGTRLTVV.